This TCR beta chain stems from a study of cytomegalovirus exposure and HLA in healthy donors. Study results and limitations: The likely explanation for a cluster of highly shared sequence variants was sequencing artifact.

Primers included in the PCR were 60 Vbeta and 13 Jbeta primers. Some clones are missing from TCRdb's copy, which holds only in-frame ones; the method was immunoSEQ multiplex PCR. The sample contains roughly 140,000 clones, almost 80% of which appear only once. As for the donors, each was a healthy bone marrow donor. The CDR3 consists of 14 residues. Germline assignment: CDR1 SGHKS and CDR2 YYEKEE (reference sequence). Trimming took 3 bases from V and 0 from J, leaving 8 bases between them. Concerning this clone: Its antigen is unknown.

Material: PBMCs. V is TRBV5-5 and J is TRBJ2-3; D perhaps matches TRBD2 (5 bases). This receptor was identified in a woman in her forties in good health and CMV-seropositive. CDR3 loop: CASSSRVSTDTQYF. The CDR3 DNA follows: TGTGCCAGCAGCTCGCGGGTCAGCACAGATACGCAGTATTTT.